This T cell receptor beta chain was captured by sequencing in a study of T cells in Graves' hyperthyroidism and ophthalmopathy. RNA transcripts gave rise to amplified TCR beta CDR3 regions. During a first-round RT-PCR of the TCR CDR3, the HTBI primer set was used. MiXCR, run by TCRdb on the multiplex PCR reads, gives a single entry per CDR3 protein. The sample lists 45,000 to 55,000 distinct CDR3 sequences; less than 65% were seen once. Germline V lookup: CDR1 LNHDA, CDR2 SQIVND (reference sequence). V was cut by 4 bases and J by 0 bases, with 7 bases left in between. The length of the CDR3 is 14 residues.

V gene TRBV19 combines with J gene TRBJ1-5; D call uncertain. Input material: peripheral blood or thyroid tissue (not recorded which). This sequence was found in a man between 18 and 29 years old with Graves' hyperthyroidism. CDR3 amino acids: CASSTDVSNQPQHF. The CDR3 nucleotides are TGTGCCAGTAGTACGGATGTTAGCAATCAGCCCCAGCATTTT. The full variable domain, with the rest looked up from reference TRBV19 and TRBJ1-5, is DGGITQSPKYLFRKEGQNVTLSCEQNLNHDAMYWYRQDPGQGLRLIYYSQIVNDFQKGDIAEGYSVSREKKESFPLTVTSAQKNPTAFYLCASSTDVSNQPQHFGDGTRLSIL.